One and the same sample provided the 20 T cell receptor beta chains below, sequenced in a study of shared clonotypes between healthy human individuals. The repertoire was sequenced with immunoSEQ multiplex PCR; TCRdb's copy has only in-frame clones and lacks some. This sample has approximately 1.5 million clones, with 98% to 99% found just once. Sequenced sample: naive CD4+ T cells sorted from blood. Subset here: CD45RA+ positively selected. The receptors here all came from a man under 40 in good health.

The genes are TRBV5-6 and TRBJ1-2; 9 bases are shared with TRBD1. Trimming took 1 base from V and 8 from J; bases not matched to a gene: 15. This CDR3 has 17 residues. Germline V gene lookup returns CDR1 SGHDT and CDR2 YYEEEE. The DNA for the CDR3 is TGTGCCAGCAGCTTGCGGTGGACAGGGGAGCCACGAGCAGGCTACACCTTC. As protein: CASSLRWTGEPRAGYTF. The full variable domain, rest sourced from reference TRBV5-6 and TRBJ1-2, is DAGVTQSPTHLIKTRGQQVTLRCSPKSGHDTVSWYQQALGQGPQFIFQYYEEEERQRGNFPDRFSGHQFPNYSSELNVNALLLGDSALYLCASSLRWTGEPRAGYTFGSGTRLTVV.

The chain carries TRBV28 and TRBJ1-2; weak D call: TRBD1 (5 bases). CDR1 is MDHEN, CDR2 SYDVKM, per germline. Trimming shortened V by 7 bases and J by 4 bases, and 10 bases separated the two germline ends. There are 12 residues in the CDR3. Here the CDR3 DNA reads TGTGCCAGCACCGACAGATCCTATGGCTACACCTTC. This encodes CASTDRSYGYTF.

V is TRBV9 and J is TRBJ1-5; D ambiguous. CDR1 and CDR2 (germline): SGDLS, YYNGEE. This CDR3 has 12 residues. V lost 4 bases and J 5 bases, leaving 7 bases between the germline ends. The CDR3 sequence is CASSPGDQPQHF. CDR3 nucleotides: TGTGCCAGCAGCCCCGGGGATCAGCCCCAGCATTTT.

CDR3 region: CASNRQGSTDTQYF. CDR3 bases: TGTGCCAGCAACAGACAGGGGTCCACAGATACGCAGTATTTT. The gene calls are TRBV6-5 and TRBJ2-3; TRBD1 agrees at 8 bases. In germline, CDR1 is MNHEY, CDR2 SVGAGI. V was clipped by 7 bases and J by 2 bases; unmatched bases: 5. The CDR3 extends over 14 amino acids.

A word on this clone: Other DNA sequences in this sample translate to the same CDR3. V is TRBV6-1 and J is TRBJ2-7; 13 bases match TRBD2. The CDR3 has 15 residues. Germline lookup yields CDR1 MNHNS and CDR2 SASEGT. Losses at the gene ends were 4 bases for V and 4 bases for J; bases not matched to a gene: 4. The DNA of the CDR3 is TGTGCCAGCAGTGCACTAGCGGGAGGGTCATACGAGCAGTACTTC. Amino acid sequence: CASSALAGGSYEQYF.

The chain joins TRBV6-6 to TRBJ2-7; possibly TRBD1 for D (5 bases). V lost 8 bases to trimming and J lost 2 bases, with 10 bases between them. This CDR3 has 12 amino acids. CDR1 is MNHNY and CDR2 is SVGAGI in the germline V gene (reference sequence). The CDR3 loop reads CASSGLTYEQYF. The CDR3 DNA follows: TGTGCCAGCTCAGGGCTCACCTACGAGCAGTACTTC.

As to this clone: The identical CDR3 is also encoded by other nucleotide sequences in the sample. The chain couples TRBV18 to TRBJ2-3; the D call may be TRBD1 or TRBD2 (5 bases each). The CDR3 has 14 amino acids. Trimming pared 0 bases from V and 5 bases from J, leaving 9 bases between. The V gene's germline CDR1 is KGHSH and CDR2 LQKENI. CDR3 nucleotides: TGTGCCAGCTCACCACCCCAGGGACGAGATACGCAGTATTTT. It specifies CASSPPQGRDTQYF. Based on the CDR3 plus reference TRBV18 and TRBJ2-3, the full variable domain is NAGVMQNPRHLVRRRGQEARLRCSPMKGHSHVYWYRQLPEEGLKFMVYLQKENIIDESGMPKERFSAEFPKEGPSILRIQQVVRGDSAAYFCASSPPQGRDTQYFGPGTRLTVL.

This chain joins TRBV6-5 and TRBJ1-1; D is possibly TRBD1 (5 bases). Trimming pared 2 bases from V and 1 base from J, leaving 8 bases between. CDR3 length: 14 residues. The germline V gene has CDR1 MNHEY and CDR2 SVGAGI. The CDR3 DNA reads as TGTGCCAGCAGTTACCAGACAGCGAACACTGAAGCTTTCTTT. The encoded protein is CASSYQTANTEAFF.

In the case of this clone: The same CDR3 can be traced to other DNA sequences in this sample. CDR3 in DNA: TGTGCCAGCAGCGTTACCGGGAGCACCGGGGAGCTGTTTTTT. Protein sequence: CASSVTGSTGELFF. This chain joins TRBV9 and TRBJ2-2; a weak D match, TRBD2 (6 bases). CDR3 length: 14 residues. The germline CDR1 and CDR2 sequences are SGDLS and YYNGEE. The germline V and J ends were trimmed by 2 bases and 4 bases, with 9 bases remaining between them.

The V gene is TRBV5-1, the J gene TRBJ1-1; D ambiguous. Germline V gene lookup returns CDR1 SGHRS and CDR2 YFSETQ. Trimming pared 3 bases from V and 0 bases from J, leaving 21 bases between. The CDR3 spans 18 residues. The CDR3 reads CASSSPLRRIPMNTEAFF. The CDR3 coding sequence is TGCGCCAGCAGCTCGCCCCTTCGACGGATACCCATGAACACTGAAGCTTTCTTT.

The chain uses TRBV14 and TRBJ1-1; D gene ambiguous. Germline CDR1 SGHDN, CDR2 FVKESK. V gave up 1 base and J gave up 10 bases, with 7 bases separating them. CDR3 length: 11 residues. The CDR3 spells CASSQGFGAFF. CDR3 DNA: TGTGCCAGCAGCCAAGGGTTTGGAGCTTTCTTT.

The V call is TRBV18, the J call TRBJ2-7, with D hard to call. Per germline, CDR1 KGHSH and CDR2 LQKENI. This CDR3 contains 14 residues. V was trimmed by 3 bases and J by 2 bases, leaving 11 bases between them. CDR3 coding DNA: TGTGCCAGCTCACCCTTACCTGGGGCCTACGAGCAGTACTTC. Translating gives CASSPLPGAYEQYF. The whole variable domain, remainder taken from reference TRBV18 and TRBJ2-7, is NAGVMQNPRHLVRRRGQEARLRCSPMKGHSHVYWYRQLPEEGLKFMVYLQKENIIDESGMPKERFSAEFPKEGPSILRIQQVVRGDSAAYFCASSPLPGAYEQYFGPGTRLTVT.

This chain links TRBV9 with TRBJ1-1, with D perhaps matching TRBD1 (5 bases). This CDR3 is 13 amino acids long. V was cut by 4 bases and J by 4 bases, with 11 bases left in between. Looked up from germline, CDR1 is SGDLS and CDR2 is YYNGEE. The CDR3 DNA reads as TGTGCCAGCAGCCCCAGACAGAGCACTGAAGCTTTCTTT. Protein sequence: CASSPRQSTEAFF. The full variable domain, completed using reference TRBV9 and TRBJ1-1, is DSGVTQTPKHLITATGQRVTLRCSPRSGDLSVYWYQQSLDQGLQFLIQYYNGEERAKGNILERFSAQQFPDLHSELNLSSLELGDSALYFCASSPRQSTEAFFGQGTRLTVV.

V gene TRBV7-3 combines with J gene TRBJ2-5, with D uncertain. The CDR3 contains 12 residues. The germline V and J ends were trimmed by 5 bases and 4 bases, with 8 bases remaining between them. The germline V gene has CDR1 SGHTA and CDR2 FQGTGA. CDR3 DNA: TGTGCCAGCAGCACCGGCTCAGAGACCCAGTACTTC. Translating gives CASSTGSETQYF.

This clone was picked up one time. The rearrangement joins TRBV2 to TRBJ1-1; D unresolved. Trimming removed 4 bases from V and 4 bases from J, with 10 bases in between. CDR1 SNHLY and CDR2 FYNNEI come from the germline V gene. The CDR3 is 13 residues long. CDR3 coding DNA: TGTGCCAGCAGTGGGCGCCGGGGCACTGAAGCTTTCTTT. This codes for CASSGRRGTEAFF.

The chain's CDR3 is CASSERINYGYTF. The CDR3 DNA reads TGCGCCAGCAGTGAAAGGATTAACTATGGCTACACCTTC. This sequence joins TRBV10-1 and TRBJ1-2, with D unresolved. The germline V and J ends were trimmed by 3 bases and 1 base, with 6 bases remaining between them. CDR1 and CDR2 (germline): WNHNN, SYGVQD (reference sequence). The CDR3 has 13 amino acids.

V and J are TRBV25-1 and TRBJ1-1, with TRBD1 as a possible D gene (5 bases). Germline V gene lookup returns CDR1 MGHDK and CDR2 SYGVNS. V was cut by 7 bases and J by 4 bases, with 16 bases left in between. The CDR3 extends over 14 amino acids. The CDR3 region is CASKGPGGGTEAFF. DNA of the CDR3: TGTGCCAGCAAAGGGCCGGGGGGAGGCACTGAAGCTTTCTTT.

About this clone: This specimen includes other DNA sequences encoding the same CDR3. The rearrangement joins TRBV5-4 to TRBJ2-7, with D possibly being TRBD2 (6 bases). The CDR3 is 14 residues long. The germline V gene has CDR1 SGHNT and CDR2 YYREEE (reference sequence). V lost 4 bases and J lost 4, with 15 bases in between. The CDR3 protein is CASSPGTSPYEQYF. For the CDR3, the DNA is TGTGCCAGCAGCCCCGGGACTTCCCCTTACGAGCAGTACTTC.

V gene TRBV6-6 combines with J gene TRBJ1-5; D ambiguous. The CDR3 sequence is 13 residues long. V was clipped by 5 bases and J by 4 bases, with 9 bases between them. CDR1 is MNHNY and CDR2 is SVGAGI in the germline V gene (reference sequence). CDR3 region: CASSPGHNQPQHF. The CDR3 coding sequence is TGTGCCAGCAGTCCGGGTCATAATCAGCCCCAGCATTTT.

The CDR3 DNA sequence: TGTGCCAGCAGTTTAAGGGGAGGGAAAACCTACGAGCAGTACTTC. Its protein product is CASSLRGGKTYEQYF. The J gene is TRBJ2-7, the V gene TRBV27, with 7 positions matching TRBD2. The CDR3 has 15 amino acids. V trimming: 2 bases; J trimming: 2 bases; junction bases outside the gene matches: 6. The germline V gene has CDR1 MNHEY and CDR2 SMNVEV (reference sequence).